Following are 4 T cell receptor beta chains from one sample sequenced in a study of OX40 agonist ivuxolimab in advanced cancers. Method: immunoSEQ multiplex PCR; TCRdb's copy keeps in-frame clones and lacks some. The sample lists more than 55,000 clones; roughly nine tenths were seen once. Here the sequenced sample was CD4+ or CD8+ T cells sorted from blood, taken in a trial of the OX40 agonist ivuxolimab. These receptor sequences come from an adult with an advanced solid tumor such as melanoma, head and neck, liver or kidney cancer.

This clone has just one count. The chain has TRBV7-6 and TRBJ1-2; D call uncertain. V lost 5 bases to trimming and J lost 7 bases, with 20 bases between them. The CDR3 has 15 residues. Germline values: CDR1 SGHVS, CDR2 FNYEAQ. In DNA, the CDR3 is TGTGCCAGCAGCCTCCTGAGACCCACATCGGGTGGCTACACCTTC. Protein product: CASSLLRPTSGGYTF.

This chain connects TRBV9 to TRBJ1-3; 7 nucleotides agree with TRBD1. V shed 0 bases and J 2 bases; nucleotides not matched to a gene: 5. Germline assignment: CDR1 SGDLS and CDR2 YYNGEE. This CDR3 is built from 16 residues. The CDR3 sequence: CASSVEPTGAGNTIYF. The CDR3 DNA follows: TGTGCCAGCAGCGTAGAACCCACAGGGGCTGGAAACACCATATATTTT.

The chain recombines TRBV9 with TRBJ2-7; D is possibly TRBD2 (5 bases). The length of the CDR3 is 13 residues. Germline CDR1 and CDR2: SGDLS and YYNGEE. V was trimmed by 4 bases and J by 3 bases, leaving 11 bases between them. The CDR3 spells CASSPTGDYEQYF. The DNA of the CDR3 is TGTGCCAGCAGCCCAACCGGGGACTACGAGCAGTACTTC.

V and J are TRBV2 and TRBJ2-5, with D unresolved. Trimming removed 1 base from V and 4 bases from J, with 7 bases in between. CDR1 is SNHLY, CDR2 FYNNEI, per germline. This CDR3 contains 13 residues. Here the CDR3 reads CASSEDLGETQYF. The CDR3 region has the DNA TGTGCCAGCAGTGAAGACCTAGGAGAGACCCAGTACTTC.